This TCR beta chain is from a study of CD4 T cells in relation to SARS-CoV-2 and coronaviruses. Study-level background: Convalescent patients had median age roughly 37 years, range roughly 21 to 75.

Sequencing used immunoSEQ multiplex PCR; TCRdb keeps in-frame clones, though not all of them. The sample records tens of thousands of clones, about 80% being singletons. As concerns this clone: Its antigen is unknown.

From germline, CDR1 is KGHSH and CDR2 LQKENI. The CDR3 length is 15 residues. V gave up 3 bases and J gave up 4 bases, with 15 bases separating them. Naive and memory CD4+ T cells were separated from cryopreserved PBMCs. This chain joins TRBV18 and TRBJ2-5; D could derive from TRBD1 or TRBD2 (6 bases each). The specimen sequenced was naive CD4+ T cells from PBMCs, cultured in vitro. Subset in this sample: naive CD4+ T cells isolated by negative enrichment. The source is an adult with COVID-19. The chain's CDR3 is CASSPESRGGETQYF. CDR3 bases: TGTGCCAGCTCACCGGAATCCAGGGGAGGAGAGACCCAGTACTTC.